The next 12 T cell receptor beta chains were all read from a single sample in a study of OX40 agonist ivuxolimab in advanced cancers. Assay: immunoSEQ multiplex PCR; the TCRdb copy retains only in-frame clones and omits some. Seen here are about 66,000 clones, about 83% observed once, and the top ten hold about 0.66%. The sample in question was CD4+ or CD8+ T cells sorted from blood, obtained in a trial of the OX40 agonist ivuxolimab. The receptor source for this set is an adult with an advanced solid tumor such as melanoma, head and neck, liver or kidney cancer.

This clone was recorded only once. The CDR3 loop reads CASSFSFVGPGLRHNEQFF. DNA for the CDR3: TGTGCCAGCAGCTTTTCGTTCGTGGGTCCGGGACTCCGACACAATGAGCAGTTCTTC. V usage is TRBV7-3 and J usage is TRBJ2-1; D is perhaps TRBD2 (6 bases). This CDR3 region has 19 residues. Per germline, CDR1 SGHTA and CDR2 FQGTGA. Trimming took off 3 bases at V and 5 bases at J, with 26 bases between the two ends.

This sequence joins TRBV7-7 and TRBJ2-1; 13 bases map to TRBD2. J lost 6 bases, V lost 8 bases, and 4 bases had no gene match. CDR1 and CDR2 from the germline V gene are SSHAT and FNYEAQ (reference sequence). This CDR3 has 14 amino acids. The DNA for the CDR3 is TGTGCCAGCGCACTAGCGGGGGGGTCCAATGAGCAGTTCTTC. This sequence encodes CASALAGGSNEQFF.

The chain recombines TRBV19 with TRBJ1-4; D is uncertain. Germline V gene sequence: CDR1 LNHDA, CDR2 SQIVND (reference sequence). CDR3 length: 16 amino acids. V lost 7 bases and J 0 bases, leaving 15 bases between the germline ends. The CDR3 region is CASTLNGRATNEKLFF. DNA for the CDR3: TGTGCCAGTACCCTTAACGGCCGGGCAACTAATGAAAAACTGTTTTTT.

V is TRBV5-6 and J is TRBJ1-2; D not resolved. The length of the CDR3 is 10 residues. Germline-derived CDR1 and CDR2 are SGHDT and YYEEEE. V was cut by 3 bases and J by 5 bases, with 2 bases left in between. DNA of the CDR3: TGTGCCAGCAGCTGGTATGGCTACACCTTC. Translation: CASSWYGYTF.

J is TRBJ2-3 and V is TRBV10-3; D is ambiguous. The V gene's germline CDR1 is ENHRY and CDR2 SYGVKD. The CDR3 runs 15 residues. V shed 0 bases and J shed 4 bases, with 11 bases lying between them. Here the CDR3 reads CAISESSTMPDTQYF. In DNA, the CDR3 is TGTGCCATCAGTGAGTCAAGTACGATGCCAGATACGCAGTATTTT.

The V call is TRBV11-2, the J call TRBJ2-1, with TRBD2 matching over 8 bases. This CDR3 comprises 17 residues. V trimming: 1 base; J trimming: 9 bases; junction bases outside the gene matches: 14. Germline V lookup: CDR1 SGHAT, CDR2 FQNNGV. The CDR3, as DNA: TGTGCCAGCAGCTTAGGCCTGGGACGGGGGGGCCGCGGTGAGCAGTTCTTC. Amino acids: CASSLGLGRGGRGEQFF.

The V call is TRBV10-1, the J call TRBJ2-7; D possibly corresponds to TRBD1 (6 bases). The V end was cut by 4 bases, the J end by 5 bases, with 6 bases between. CDR1 and CDR2 from the germline V gene are WNHNN and SYGVQD (reference sequence). The CDR3 is 11 residues long. CDR3 bases: TGCGCCAGCAGTGGGGGGCACGAGCAGTACTTC. It translates to CASSGGHEQYF.

The chain couples TRBV4-1 to TRBJ2-1, with D possibly TRBD1 on 5 matching bases. Looked up from germline, CDR1 is MGHRA and CDR2 is YSYEKL. V was clipped by 3 bases and J by 6 bases, with 12 bases between them. The CDR3 has 14 amino acids. CDR3 protein: CASSHRVTGNEQFF. CDR3 in DNA: TGCGCCAGCAGCCACAGGGTTACGGGCAATGAGCAGTTCTTC.

The chain has TRBV9 and TRBJ1-2; unclear D gene. Germline V CDR1 and CDR2: SGDLS, YYNGEE. The CDR3 consists of 13 residues. V was trimmed by 3 bases and J by 7 bases, leaving 13 bases between them. The CDR3 protein is CASSEAGFGGYTF. CDR3 in DNA: TGTGCCAGCAGCGAGGCAGGTTTTGGTGGCTACACCTTC.

The chain recombines TRBV18 with TRBJ2-7; no definite D call. With 2 bases removed from V and 2 bases from J, the gap between germline ends came to 10 bases. CDR1 and CDR2 from the germline V gene are KGHSH and LQKENI. The CDR3 length is 14 residues. CDR3 protein: CASSPSSSPYEQYF. CDR3 coding DNA: TGTGCCAGCTCACCATCAAGTAGCCCCTACGAGCAGTACTTC.

This chain uses TRBV28 with TRBJ1-2; the D is unclear. The CDR3 has 10 amino acids. Germline V gene data show CDR1 as MDHEN and CDR2 as SYDVKM. Trimming removed 8 bases from V and 8 bases from J, with 9 bases in between. The CDR3 sequence: CASGLWGYTF. In nucleotides, the CDR3 is TGTGCCAGCGGCCTGTGGGGCTACACCTTC.

This clone showed up just a few times. The chain employs TRBV6-5 and TRBJ2-2, with a tentative D call TRBD2 (7 bases). The germline gives CDR1 MNHEY, CDR2 SVGAGI. The CDR3 runs to 15 residues. V dropped 2 bases and J dropped 6 bases, with 13 bases sitting between them. CDR3 nucleotides: TGTGCCAGCAGTTACGATGAAGGGGGGGCCGGGGAGCTGTTTTTT. Protein: CASSYDEGGAGELFF.